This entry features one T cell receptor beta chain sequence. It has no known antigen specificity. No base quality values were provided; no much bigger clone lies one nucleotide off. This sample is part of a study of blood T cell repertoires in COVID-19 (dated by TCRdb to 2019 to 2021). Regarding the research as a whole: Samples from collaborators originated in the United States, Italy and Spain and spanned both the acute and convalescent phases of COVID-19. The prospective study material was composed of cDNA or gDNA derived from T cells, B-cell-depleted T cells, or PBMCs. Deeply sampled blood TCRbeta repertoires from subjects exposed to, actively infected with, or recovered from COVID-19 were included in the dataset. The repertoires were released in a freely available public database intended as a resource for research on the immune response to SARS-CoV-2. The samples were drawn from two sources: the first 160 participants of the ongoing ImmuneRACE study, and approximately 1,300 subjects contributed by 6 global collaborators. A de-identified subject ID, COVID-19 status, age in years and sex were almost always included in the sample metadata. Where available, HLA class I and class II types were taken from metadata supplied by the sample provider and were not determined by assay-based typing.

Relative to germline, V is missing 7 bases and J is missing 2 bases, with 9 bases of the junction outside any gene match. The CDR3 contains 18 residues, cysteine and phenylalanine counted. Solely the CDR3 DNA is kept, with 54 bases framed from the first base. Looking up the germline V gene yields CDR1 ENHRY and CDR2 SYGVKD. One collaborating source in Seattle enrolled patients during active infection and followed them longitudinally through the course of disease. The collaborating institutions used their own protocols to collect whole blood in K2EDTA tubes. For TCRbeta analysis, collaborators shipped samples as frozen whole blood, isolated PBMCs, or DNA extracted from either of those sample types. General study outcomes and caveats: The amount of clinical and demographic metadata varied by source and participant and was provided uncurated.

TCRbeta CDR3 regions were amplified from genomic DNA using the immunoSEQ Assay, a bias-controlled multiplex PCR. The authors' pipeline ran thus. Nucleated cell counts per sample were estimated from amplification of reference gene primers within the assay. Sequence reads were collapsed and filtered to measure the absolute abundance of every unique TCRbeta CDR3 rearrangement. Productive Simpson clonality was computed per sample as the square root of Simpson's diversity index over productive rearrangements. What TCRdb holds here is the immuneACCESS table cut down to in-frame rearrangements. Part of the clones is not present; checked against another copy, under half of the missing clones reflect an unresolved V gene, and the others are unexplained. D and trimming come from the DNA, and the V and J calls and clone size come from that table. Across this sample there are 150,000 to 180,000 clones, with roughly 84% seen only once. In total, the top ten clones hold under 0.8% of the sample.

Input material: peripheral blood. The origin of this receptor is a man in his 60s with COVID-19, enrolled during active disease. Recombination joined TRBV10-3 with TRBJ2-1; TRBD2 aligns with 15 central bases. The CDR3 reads CAITSPGLAGGPYNEQFF. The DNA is TGTGCCATCACCTCTCCCGGACTAGCGGGAGGGCCCTACAATGAGCAGTTCTTC.